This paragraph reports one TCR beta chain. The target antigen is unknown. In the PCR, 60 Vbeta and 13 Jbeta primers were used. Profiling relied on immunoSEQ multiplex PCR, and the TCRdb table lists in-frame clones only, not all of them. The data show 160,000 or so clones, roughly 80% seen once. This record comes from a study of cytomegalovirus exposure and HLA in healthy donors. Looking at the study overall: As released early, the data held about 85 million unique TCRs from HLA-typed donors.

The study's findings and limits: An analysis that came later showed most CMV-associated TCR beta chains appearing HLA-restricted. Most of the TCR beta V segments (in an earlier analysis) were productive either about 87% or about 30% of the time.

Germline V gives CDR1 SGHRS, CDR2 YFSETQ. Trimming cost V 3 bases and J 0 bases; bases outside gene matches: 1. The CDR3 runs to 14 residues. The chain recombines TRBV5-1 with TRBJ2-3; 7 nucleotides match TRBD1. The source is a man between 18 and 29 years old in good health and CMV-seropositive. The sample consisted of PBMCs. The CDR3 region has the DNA TGCGCCAGCAGCTCGACAGGGAGCACAGATACGCAGTATTTT. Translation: CASSSTGSTDTQYF.